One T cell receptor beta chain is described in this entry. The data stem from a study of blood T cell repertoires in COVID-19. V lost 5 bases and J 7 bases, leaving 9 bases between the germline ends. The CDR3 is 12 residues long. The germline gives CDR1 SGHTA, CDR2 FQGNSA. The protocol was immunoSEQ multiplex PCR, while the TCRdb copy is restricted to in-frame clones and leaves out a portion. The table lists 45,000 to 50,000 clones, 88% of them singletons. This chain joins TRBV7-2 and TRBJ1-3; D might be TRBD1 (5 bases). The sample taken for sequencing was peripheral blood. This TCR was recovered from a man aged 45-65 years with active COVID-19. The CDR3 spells CASSPGGNTIYF. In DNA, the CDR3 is TGTGCCAGCAGCCCTGGGGGGAACACCATATATTTT.